Below are 32 T cell receptor beta chains sequenced from a single sample in a study of radiation and T cells in renal cell carcinoma. Specified time point: blood 4 weeks post-SBRT, at nephrectomy. The treatment here: 15 Gy SBRT to primary tumor, nephrectomy 4 weeks later. The repertoire was sequenced with immunoSEQ multiplex PCR; TCRdb's copy has only in-frame clones and lacks some. The sample lists 60,000 to 95,000 clones, approximately 82% occurring once. The specimen was blood, collected from a patient whose treatment included radiotherapy and nephrectomy. Receptors were obtained from a woman aged 55-75 years with renal cell carcinoma.

This chain links TRBV7-6 with TRBJ2-7; 9 bases are a match to TRBD1. This CDR3 region has 14 residues. With 2 bases clipped from V and 4 bases from J, the junction kept 3 bases outside the gene matches. Germline V CDR1 and CDR2: SGHVS, FNYEAQ. CDR3 in amino acids: CASSLRGQGYEQYF. CDR3 nucleotide sequence: TGTGCCAGCAGCTTACGGGGACAGGGATACGAGCAGTACTTC.

V is TRBV19 and J is TRBJ2-2, with TRBD1 identical over 8 bases. V lost 7 bases and J lost 2; bases outside the gene matches: 6. The CDR3 extends over 15 amino acids. Germline V CDR1 and CDR2: LNHDA, SQIVND (reference sequence). The CDR3 loop reads CASKLDRVNTGELFF. The CDR3 DNA is TGTGCCAGTAAATTGGACAGGGTAAACACCGGGGAGCTGTTTTTT.

The chain links TRBV5-1 to TRBJ2-5; 8 bases align to TRBD2. CDR1 and CDR2 from the germline V gene are SGHRS and YFSETQ. The length of the CDR3 is 14 residues. Trimming cost V 4 bases and J 4 bases; bases outside gene matches: 6. For the CDR3, the DNA is TGCGCCAGCAGCCGGGGACTAGTCGGAGAGACCCAGTACTTC. Encoded protein: CASSRGLVGETQYF.

The chain employs TRBV5-6 and TRBJ2-1, with D maybe TRBD1 (6 bases). From germline, CDR1 is SGHDT and CDR2 YYEEEE. The CDR3 is 15 amino acids. V dropped 5 bases and J dropped 0 bases, with 12 bases sitting between them. The CDR3 loop is CASRAGQSSYNEQFF. The DNA for the CDR3 is TGTGCCAGCAGAGCCGGACAGAGCTCCTACAATGAGCAGTTCTTC.

The chain has TRBV7-2 and TRBJ2-1, with TRBD2 matching 9 bases. Germline-derived CDR1 and CDR2 are SGHTA and FQGNSA. V gave up 3 bases and J gave up 15 bases; unmatched junction bases: 6. The CDR3 extends over 12 amino acids. As DNA, the CDR3 is TGTGCCAGCAGCTTGTTAGCGGGAGCTAGGTTCTTC. This gives the protein CASSLLAGARFF. Complete variable domain (other parts from reference TRBV7-2 and TRBJ2-1): GAGVSQSPSNKVTEKGKDVELRCDPISGHTALYWYRQSLGQGLEFLIYFQGNSAPDKSGLPSDRFSAERTGGSVSTLTIQRTQQEDSAVYLCASSLLAGARFFGPGTRLTVL.

This clone has a handful of counts. V usage is TRBV27 and J usage is TRBJ1-5; D possibly corresponds to TRBD1 (6 bases). The CDR3 is 13 amino acids. Trimming left V 2 bases short and J 5 bases short, with 7 bases between. The germline V gene has CDR1 MNHEY and CDR2 SMNVEV (reference sequence). CDR3 in DNA: TGTGCCAGCAGTTTAGAGGGGGATCAGCCCCAGCATTTT. Translating it yields CASSLEGDQPQHF.

The chain employs TRBV4-1 and TRBJ2-7; D possibly matches TRBD1 or TRBD2 (5 bases each). The CDR3 runs to 14 residues. From germline, CDR1 is MGHRA and CDR2 YSYEKL. Trimming removed 3 bases at V and 2 bases at J, with 11 bases between. CDR3 residues: CASSQRDGTYEQYF. For the CDR3, the DNA is TGCGCCAGCAGCCAGAGGGACGGTACCTACGAGCAGTACTTC.

This clone was recorded once. V and J are TRBV19 and TRBJ1-6; maybe TRBD1 (5 bases). Germline lookup yields CDR1 LNHDA and CDR2 SQIVND (reference sequence). This CDR3 is 15 amino acids long. V lost 4 bases, J lost 14 bases, and 21 bases lay in between. In DNA, the CDR3 is TGTGCCAGTAGTACACGACAGCCCAGCGATACGGCCCTCCACTTT. Its protein is CASSTRQPSDTALHF.

Only a few counts were recorded for this clone. The junction does not match germline at one end; this may be a read error. The J gene is TRBJ1-6, the V gene TRBV2; D gene uncertain. Germline V gives CDR1 SNHLY, CDR2 FYNNEI. This CDR3 has 13 residues. The CDR3 loop reads CASSEALLGRMLF. Here the CDR3 DNA reads TGTGCCAGCAGTGAAGCGCTTCTGGGCAGGATGCTTTTT.

This sequence joins TRBV14 and TRBJ1-5, with D uncertain. Germline CDR1 is SGHDN and CDR2 is FVKESK. V was cut by 6 bases and J by 3 bases, with 15 bases left in between. CDR3 length equals 15 residues. The CDR3 region has the DNA TGTGCCAGCAGATACCCCTCCCTCTTCAATCAGCCCCAGCATTTT. Translated: CASRYPSLFNQPQHF.

CDR3 protein: CSVIRGQNTEAFF. The DNA for the CDR3 is TGCAGCGTAATTAGAGGGCAGAACACTGAAGCTTTCTTT. The rearrangement links TRBV29-1 to TRBJ1-1; D is ambiguous. Germline V gene lookup returns CDR1 SQVTM and CDR2 ANQGSEA. Trimming shortened V by 6 bases and J by 1 base, and 12 bases separated the two germline ends. This CDR3 contains 13 residues.

This chain links TRBV14 with TRBJ2-3; TRBD2 might be the D (5 bases). This CDR3 region has 16 residues. Trimming removed 0 bases at V and 2 bases at J, with 12 bases between. Germline CDR1 is SGHDN and CDR2 is FVKESK. The CDR3 is CASSQDHSGLTDTQYF. The CDR3 region has the DNA TGTGCCAGCAGCCAAGATCACAGCGGACTCACAGATACGCAGTATTTT.

The chain links TRBV2 to TRBJ1-2; TRBD1 aligns across 8 bases. The V and J ends lost 8 bases and 6 bases, in that order; junction bases with no gene match: 8. From germline, CDR1 is SNHLY and CDR2 FYNNEI. The CDR3 sequence is 13 residues long. The DNA for the CDR3 is TGTGCCAGCGAAACATCAGGGGGCCATGGCTACACCTTC. It translates to CASETSGGHGYTF.

This clone was detected only once. The chain combines TRBV27 with TRBJ2-5; 9 nucleotides match TRBD2. Trimming at V came to 4 bases and at J to 2 bases, leaving 2 bases not matched to a gene. Germline loops: CDR1 MNHEY, CDR2 SMNVEV (reference sequence). The CDR3 loop spans 14 amino acids. CDR3 residues: CASSSLAGQETQYF. CDR3 bases: TGTGCCAGCAGTTCCCTAGCGGGACAAGAGACCCAGTACTTC.

CDR3 DNA sequence: TGTGCCTGGAGATTAAGGGCAGGGCAAGACAACTATGGCTACACCTTC. This translates into CAWRLRAGQDNYGYTF. This chain joins TRBV30 and TRBJ1-2; TRBD1 might be the D (5 bases). The CDR3 has 16 residues. CDR1 and CDR2 from the germline V gene are GTSNPN and SVGIG (reference sequence). V gave up 3 bases and J gave up 2 bases, with 19 bases separating them. The variable domain in full, with the rest retrieved from reference TRBV30 and TRBJ1-2, is SQTIHQWPATLVQPVGSPLSLECTVEGTSNPNLYWYRQAAGRGLQLLFYSVGIGQISSEVPQNLSASRPQDRQFILSSKKLLLSDSGFYLCAWRLRAGQDNYGYTFGSGTRLTVV.

V gene TRBV6-6 combines with J gene TRBJ1-1, with unresolved D. The CDR3 runs to 13 residues. The germline gives CDR1 MNHNY, CDR2 SVGAGI (reference sequence). V was pared by 2 bases and J by 8 bases, with 12 bases between. CDR3 sequence reads: CASSYRVAVEAFF. CDR3 nucleotide sequence: TGTGCCAGCAGTTACCGAGTGGCGGTAGAAGCTTTCTTT.

The V gene is TRBV18, the J gene TRBJ1-2; possibly TRBD1 for D (5 bases). Trimming left V 2 bases short and J 2 bases short, with 12 bases between. The CDR3 runs 15 residues. In germline, CDR1 is KGHSH, CDR2 LQKENI. CDR3 sequence (DNA): TGTGCCAGCTCACCAGCGGGACGGGAAAACTATGGCTACACCTTC. Translating gives CASSPAGRENYGYTF.

The sample holds a few counts of this clone. CDR3 region: CASSASMGMGEAFF. For the CDR3, the DNA is TGTGCCAGCAGCGCGTCGATGGGGATGGGGGAAGCTTTCTTT. The rearrangement joins TRBV9 to TRBJ1-1; D remains unclear. This CDR3 region has 14 residues. The V end was cut by 3 bases, the J end by 8 bases, with 17 bases between. CDR1 and CDR2 (germline): SGDLS, YYNGEE.

On this clone: Other DNA sequences in this specimen translate into the identical CDR3. The chain recombines TRBV5-1 with TRBJ2-1, with TRBD2 identical over 9 bases. Germline loops: CDR1 SGHRS, CDR2 YFSETQ. The CDR3 sequence is 15 residues long. V trimming: 3 bases; J trimming: 1 base; junction bases outside the gene matches: 2. The chain's CDR3 is CASSSTSGSYNEQFF. CDR3 nucleotide sequence: TGCGCCAGCAGCTCGACTAGCGGATCCTACAATGAGCAGTTCTTC. Full variable domain (remainder filled in from reference TRBV5-1 and TRBJ2-1): KAGVTQTPRYLIKTRGQQVTLSCSPISGHRSVSWYQQTPGQGLQFLFEYFSETQRNKGNFPGRFSGRQFSNSRSEMNVSTLELGDSALYLCASSSTSGSYNEQFFGPGTRLTVL.

Written as DNA, the CDR3 is TGCGCCAGCAGAGCAGGGGATACTGAAGCTTTCTTT. This sequence encodes CASRAGDTEAFF. The chain is built from TRBV10-2 and TRBJ1-1; perhaps TRBD1 as D (6 bases). Trimming took off 6 bases at V and 5 bases at J, with 10 bases between the two ends. CDR3 length: 12 amino acids. The germline gives CDR1 WSHSY, CDR2 SAAADI.

The CDR3 sequence: CANSLKGARNSPLHF. The DNA for the CDR3 is TGTGCCAACTCTCTCAAGGGGGCCCGGAATTCACCCCTCCACTTT. This rearrangement joins TRBV2 to TRBJ1-6; 7 nucleotides agree with TRBD1. This CDR3 is built from 15 residues. V was pared by 10 bases and J by 7 bases, with 13 bases of the junction left unmatched. Per germline, CDR1 SNHLY and CDR2 FYNNEI.

This rearrangement joins TRBV5-1 to TRBJ2-1, with a weak D call TRBD2 (5 bases). Germline CDR1 reads SGHRS; CDR2 reads YFSETQ. The CDR3 covers 12 residues. V was clipped by 1 base and J by 9 bases, with 8 bases between them. This chain's CDR3 is CASSLLRGEQFF. The CDR3 DNA follows: TGCGCCAGCAGCTTGTTACGGGGTGAGCAGTTCTTC.

The chain recombines TRBV25-1 with TRBJ1-1, with D perhaps TRBD1 (5 bases). The CDR3 loop spans 14 amino acids. Germline CDR1 and CDR2: MGHDK and SYGVNS. Deletions cut 6 bases from V and 0 bases from J, with 11 bases between. The CDR3 here is CASRPRQMNTEAFF. CDR3 in DNA: TGTGCCAGCAGACCGCGACAGATGAACACTGAAGCTTTCTTT.

The chain uses TRBV4-3 and TRBJ2-1; tentatively, D is TRBD2 (5 bases). The germline CDR1 and CDR2 sequences are LGHNA and YSLEER. Trimming removed 5 bases at V and 6 bases at J, with 11 bases between. CDR3 size: 13 residues. The CDR3 loop is CASSTVEGNEQFF. CDR3 DNA: TGCGCCAGCAGCACCGTAGAGGGCAATGAGCAGTTCTTC.

This chain uses TRBV19 with TRBJ1-2; D is perhaps TRBD1 (6 bases). Germline V gene sequence: CDR1 LNHDA, CDR2 SQIVND (reference sequence). The V gene lost 3 bases and the J gene lost 4 bases, with 12 bases spanning the gap. The CDR3 length is 14 residues. For the CDR3, the DNA is TGTGCCAGTAGTATTAGGGGACACCTCTATGGCTACACCTTC. Translated, it gives CASSIRGHLYGYTF.

The genes are TRBV10-2 and TRBJ2-5; perhaps TRBD2 as D (6 bases). The germline CDR1 and CDR2 sequences are WSHSY and SAAADI. CDR3 length: 13 amino acids. The V gene lost 10 bases and the J gene lost 5 bases, with 17 bases spanning the gap. CDR3 sequence: CATQSGGIETQYF. As DNA, the CDR3 is TGCGCCACCCAGAGCGGAGGGATTGAGACCCAGTACTTC.

The rearrangement joins TRBV6-1 to TRBJ1-1; 7 nucleotides line up with TRBD1. This CDR3 region has 13 residues. Germline CDR1 reads MNHNS; CDR2 reads SASEGT. Germline trimming cut 6 bases from V and 6 bases from J; bases unmatched to any gene: 7. The CDR3 nucleotides are TGTGCCAGCAGCGGGCAGGGGGACTCTGAAGCTTTCTTT. Translation: CASSGQGDSEAFF.

The chain carries TRBV7-9 and TRBJ2-7, with D uncertain. The V and J ends lost 1 base and 1 base respectively, with 8 bases between them. The germline gives CDR1 SEHNR, CDR2 FQNEAQ (reference sequence). This CDR3 is built from 14 residues. The CDR3: CASSLEVRSYEQYF. CDR3 coding DNA: TGTGCCAGCAGCTTAGAGGTCCGATCCTACGAGCAGTACTTC.

V usage is TRBV30 and J usage is TRBJ2-5, with a tentative D call TRBD2 (6 bases). In germline, CDR1 is GTSNPN, CDR2 SVGIG (reference sequence). This CDR3 has 14 amino acids. Trimming took off 0 bases at V and 0 bases at J, with 8 bases between the two ends. Here the CDR3 reads CAWSVWEDQETQYF. In DNA, the CDR3 is TGTGCCTGGAGTGTATGGGAGGACCAAGAGACCCAGTACTTC.

This chain links TRBV6-1 with TRBJ2-5; D perhaps matches TRBD2 (6 bases). Trimming stripped 1 base from V and 2 bases from J, with 20 bases between. The germline V gene has CDR1 MNHNS and CDR2 SASEGT. The CDR3 has 18 amino acids. CDR3 bases: TGTGCCAGCAGTGAAGGGGCTGACACGCTGGGGGGTCAAGAGACCCAGTACTTC. Protein product: CASSEGADTLGGQETQYF.

V usage is TRBV28 and J usage is TRBJ2-3; D may be TRBD1 (6 bases). Deletions cut 3 bases from V and 0 bases from J, with 10 bases between. CDR1 and CDR2 from the germline V gene are MDHEN and SYDVKM. The CDR3 is 15 amino acids. CDR3 amino acids: CASSFSQGSTDTQYF. CDR3 DNA sequence: TGTGCCAGCAGTTTTTCGCAGGGGAGCACAGATACGCAGTATTTT.

The CDR3 DNA sequence: TGTGCCAGTAGTATAGATAGCGCTAGCGGGGGGTTCTCCTACAATGAGCAGTTCTTC. It codes for CASSIDSASGGFSYNEQFF. The rearrangement links TRBV19 to TRBJ2-1; 11 bases line up with TRBD2. The V segment lost 0 bases and the J segment 0 bases; nucleotides outside the gene matches: 7. Germline-derived CDR1 and CDR2 are LNHDA and SQIVND (reference sequence). The CDR3 totals 19 residues.